This TCR beta chain derives from a study of circulating tumor DNA in untreated peripheral T-cell lymphoma (dated by TCRdb to the early 2020s). Study-wide conclusions, independent of this receptor: Tumor-specific clonotypes were identified in roughly four fifths of patients, with identification achieved from roughly 90% of baseline tissues and around 67% of baseline serum samples.

The CDR3 contains 16 residues, cysteine and phenylalanine counted. The DNA shown is the 48-base CDR3, in frame from base 1. Relative to germline, V is missing 4 bases and J is missing 6 bases, with 5 bases of the junction outside any gene match. The germline V gene (reference sequence) specifies LNHDA as CDR1 and SQIVND as CDR2. To find tumor-specific TCR clonotypes, researchers sequenced baseline tumor tissue that had been collected prior to treatment. Next-generation sequencing of T-cell receptor sequences was used to monitor peripheral T-cell lymphoma patients receiving frontline treatment on a trial. Receptors were amplified or captured by the immunoSEQ multiplex PCR assay. The table comes from immuneACCESS by way of TCRdb, which keeps in-frame sequences with V and J called. Part of the clones is missing from these tables; in studies checked, under half for an unresolved V gene and the rest for unknown reasons. The table for this sample lists about 1,800 clones; more than 70% of them were counted only once. The ten largest clonotypes hold roughly two thirds of the sample.

Points on this clone: The antigen this receptor binds is unknown. Per-nucleotide qualities are absent, and no much larger clonotype sits a single base away.

Sequenced material: tumor tissue. The chain couples TRBV19 to TRBJ2-3, and 15 bases in between align with TRBD2. The clonotype was recovered from a human donor with peripheral T-cell lymphoma. CDR3 loop: CASSKRTSGGADTQYF. The bases are TGTGCCAGTAGTAAAAGGACTAGCGGGGGGGCGGATACGCAGTATTTT.